This T cell receptor (beta chain) was recorded in a study of T cells in Graves' hyperthyroidism and ophthalmopathy (dated 2019 in TCRdb). Some background on the complete study: Peripheral blood was sampled at the time of initial diagnosis, prior to any treatment. To identify TCR V-J signatures that set the groups apart, the researchers used a discovery cohort of more than 95 patients, made up of 40 to 45 with Graves' ophthalmopathy and about 59 with stable Graves' hyperthyroidism. Prospective prediction of ophthalmopathy was tested in an independent validation cohort of 18 to 20 hyperthyroidism patients and 15 to 17 patients who later progressed to ophthalmopathy. For training and testing, the 100 or so patients in the discovery cohort were randomly divided in a 7:3 ratio. In roughly six Graves' hyperthyroidism patients, the study also compared T-cell repertoires from thyroid tissue with T-cell repertoires from blood. After sampling, hyperthyroidism patients received methimazole starting at 30 mg daily, and ophthalmopathy patients received high-dose intravenous methylprednisolone. TCR Vbeta CDR3 sequencing of some 140 peripheral blood samples (around 45 ophthalmopathy, roughly 72 hyperthyroidism and approximately 17 progressor patients) is reported in the paper.

The TCR beta CDR3 regions were amplified from RNA transcripts. A first-round RT-PCR of the TCR CDR3 used the HTBI primer set with the Qiagen OneStep RT-PCR kit. Libraries were constructed in a second round of multiplex PCR, after which size selection and purification were performed. Sequencing of the libraries was done on an Illumina HiSeq2000 using paired-end 100 bp reads. Under the source paper's analysis protocol: SOAPnuke was used to process the raw data, throwing out any read that contained adapters or uncalled bases, had a mean Phred below 15, or lacked an exact constant-primer or identifier match. High-quality paired reads were merged with COPE v1.2.5, and unique nucleotide sequences were defined as clonotypes. MiTCR v1.1 was used to align the clonotypes against IMGT TRBV, TRBD and TRBJ reference segments. The analysis included only V-J combinations with a frequency above 0.0001, which together covered approximately 99% of the repertoires. A TCS score was defined as the ratio between F50 (clonal expansion) and ExV (chaos), using BLOSUM62-based TCRdist between CDR3 peptides within each V-J. Welch's t-statistics and random forest reduced 500 to 550 V-J features to 10 to 15, which were used in a naive Bayes classifier (R e1071). Using fastp trimming at Q25 and MiXCR clonotype assembly, TCRdb reanalyzed the public sequencing data and kept in-frame beta chains. Rows with a matching CDR3 protein are joined into one entry that keeps the most common DNA and genes. TCRdb's processing, not the authors', yielded these V and J calls. This sample gives under 350,000 distinct CDR3 sequences in total; over 15% of them show up just once. Clones ranked in the top ten supply 55% to 60% of the sample.

Relative to germline, V is 2 bases shorter and J is 7 bases shorter, with 12 bases between their ends. The CDR3 spans 15 residues, from the cysteine through the phenylalanine. Just CDR3 DNA is preserved here, 45 bases in frame from base 1. Per the germline V gene (reference sequence), LNHDA is the CDR1 and SQIVND is the CDR2. Results and caveats for the whole study, not just this receptor: In validation, progression to ophthalmopathy was predicted by the model with 70.59% sensitivity and roughly 76% specificity, a median of approximately 6.5 months before onset. A 13 V-J signature model separated ophthalmopathy from stable hyperthyroidism, with roughly 88% sensitivity and roughly 84% specificity in cross-validation and 80%/75% in testing. Most expanded thyroid clonotypes (frequency above 0.001) were also detected in blood, suggesting blood repertoires may reflect thyroid immune responses. Sample size was not statistically predetermined, and blinding of investigators to group allocation was not performed.

This clonotype was seen once. Its binding antigen is unknown. Base qualities were left out, and no much larger clone turns up one base away. One read alone lends weak support. In the ophthalmopathy patients, disease was moderately to severely active, with a Clinical Activity Score of 3 or more, a NOSPECS grade of 4 or more, and a duration of less than 3 months. Exclusion was applied to patients with uncontrolled infections, other autoimmune diseases, pregnancy or lactation. Diagnoses relied on clinical symptoms, serum thyroxine and TRAb, thyroid ultrasound and orbital computed tomography. Ficoll-Paque density gradient centrifugation was used to isolate PBMCs from 8.5 to 10 ml of fresh peripheral blood. Total RNA was extracted using Trizol reagent, and RNA quality was assessed on an Agilent 2100 Bioanalyzer.

The sequence is built from TRBV19 and TRBJ1-6; TRBD1 is perhaps the D gene, given 6 matching bases. Sequenced: blood. This receptor was obtained from a woman aged 60 to 75 with Graves' ophthalmopathy. The CDR3: CASSITQDRNSPLHF. The base sequence is TGTGCCAGTAGTATAACCCAGGACAGAAATTCACCCCTCCACTTT.